These 22 T cell receptor beta chains were sequenced from one sample in a study of identifying expanded T cells in peripheral blood. Here immunoSEQ multiplex PCR was the method, and the copy in TCRdb shows in-frame clones only, minus some. The repertoire includes about 52,000 clones, 82% of them detected once, and 14% sits in the top ten. The sequenced material came from blood. The source of these receptors is a person between 18 and 69 years old in good health.

The gene calls are TRBV2 and TRBJ1-3; D not certain. Trimming cost V 3 bases and J 0 bases, with 9 bases left between them. The CDR3 loop spans 15 amino acids. CDR1 is SNHLY and CDR2 is FYNNEI in the germline V gene. The chain's CDR3 is CASSDQRTSGNTIYF. In DNA, the CDR3 is TGTGCCAGCAGTGACCAACGGACCTCTGGAAACACCATATATTTT.

This chain connects TRBV7-9 to TRBJ1-3; D gene unclear. Germline CDR1 and CDR2: SEHNR and FQNEAQ (reference sequence). The CDR3 extends over 18 amino acids. V was cut by 2 bases and J by 0 bases, with 17 bases left in between. The chain's CDR3 is CASSLTSLGPDSGNTIYF. In DNA form, the CDR3 reads TGTGCCAGCAGCTTAACAAGCCTAGGACCCGACTCTGGAAACACCATATATTTT.

This chain connects TRBV28 to TRBJ1-1; 7 bases fit TRBD1. V lost 5 bases, J lost 1 base, and 7 bases stayed unmatched. The length of the CDR3 is 15 residues. Germline V lookup: CDR1 MDHEN, CDR2 SYDVKM. This chain's CDR3 is CASSLTGTANTEAFF. The CDR3 DNA follows: TGTGCCAGCAGTCTTACGGGGACAGCGAACACTGAAGCTTTCTTT. Supplemented by reference TRBV28 and TRBJ1-1, the full variable domain reads DVKVTQSSRYLVKRTGEKVFLECVQDMDHENMFWYRQDPGLGLRLIYFSYDVKMKEKGDIPEGYSVSREKKERFSLILESASTNQTSMYLCASSLTGTANTEAFFGQGTRLTVV.

V usage is TRBV18 and J usage is TRBJ1-2, with D perhaps matching TRBD1 (5 bases). V was trimmed by 2 bases and J by 0 bases, leaving 16 bases between them. The CDR3 consists of 17 residues. Germline V gene sequence: CDR1 KGHSH, CDR2 LQKENI. The CDR3 sequence: CASSPLGRQSSNYGYTF. Written as DNA, the CDR3 is TGTGCCAGCTCACCATTGGGGAGACAGTCGTCTAACTATGGCTACACCTTC.

The chain is built from TRBV11-3 and TRBJ2-1; the match to TRBD1 covers 7 bases. The CDR3 totals 15 residues. In germline, CDR1 is SGHNT, CDR2 YENEEA. V lost 5 bases to trimming and J lost 13 bases; unmatched junction nucleotides: 17. CDR3 DNA sequence: TGTGCCAGCAGCCCCACTGGGACAGCCCCCCCCCGACAGTTCTTC. Its protein is CASSPTGTAPPRQFF.

The chain recombines TRBV20-1 with TRBJ2-7, with unresolved D. CDR1 is DFQATT and CDR2 is SNEGSKA in the germline V gene (reference sequence). V was cut by 6 bases and J by 7 bases, with 13 bases left in between. The CDR3 runs to 11 residues. CDR3 sequence reads: CSASPGREQYF. The CDR3 nucleotides are TGCAGTGCGAGCCCCGGTCGGGAGCAGTACTTC.

This chain links TRBV4-2 with TRBJ2-5, with a tentative D call TRBD2 (6 bases). Germline V gene lookup returns CDR1 LGHNA and CDR2 YNFKEQ. The ends were cut back, 4 bases at V and 4 bases at J, with 16 bases in the middle. The CDR3 has 15 amino acids. For the CDR3, the DNA is TGTGCCAGCAGCCCCTCCTGGGGGGTCGGAGAGACCCAGTACTTC. This translates into CASSPSWGVGETQYF.

This clone ranks as medium-sized (0.01 to 0.1%). The chain has TRBV19 and TRBJ1-1; no clear D gene. The CDR3 has 11 amino acids. In germline, CDR1 is LNHDA, CDR2 SQIVND (reference sequence). Trimming pared 8 bases from V and 4 bases from J, leaving 8 bases between. The CDR3 bases are TGTGCCAGTTTCTTCGCCACTGAAGCTTTCTTT. The encoded protein is CASFFATEAFF.

V usage is TRBV14 and J usage is TRBJ1-3; D gene uncertain. Germline loops: CDR1 SGHDN, CDR2 FVKESK. The CDR3 is made up of 16 amino acids. V lost 1 base, J lost 4 bases, and 14 bases lay in between. CDR3: CASSQAHDMSGNTIYF. The CDR3 DNA is TGTGCCAGCAGCCAAGCCCACGACATGTCAGGAAACACCATATATTTT.

A few counts support this clone. The CDR3 region has the DNA TGTGCCAGCCTGGAAATACTCATTGAAGCTTTCTTT. Translated: CASLEILIEAFF. The chain combines TRBV2 with TRBJ1-1; D unresolved. The CDR3 covers 12 residues. With 8 bases removed from V and 7 bases from J, the gap between germline ends came to 14 bases. The V gene's germline CDR1 is SNHLY and CDR2 FYNNEI.

The chain links TRBV6-6 to TRBJ1-5; D not resolved. This CDR3 has 16 amino acids. Trimming stripped 2 bases from V and 6 bases from J, with 17 bases between. Germline CDR1 MNHNY, CDR2 SVGAGI (reference sequence). The CDR3 here is CASSYVLQVGGQPQHF. For the CDR3, the DNA is TGTGCCAGCAGTTACGTCCTCCAGGTCGGAGGTCAGCCCCAGCATTTT.

The chain joins TRBV9 to TRBJ1-3, with D tentatively TRBD1 (5 bases). Germline V gene sequence: CDR1 SGDLS, CDR2 YYNGEE. The germline V and J ends were trimmed by 3 bases and 0 bases, with 19 bases remaining between them. This CDR3 is 18 amino acids long. CDR3 DNA sequence: TGTGCCAGCAGCGGTGGGGGGATTGGACGCCACTCTGGAAACACCATATATTTT. Translated: CASSGGGIGRHSGNTIYF.

Notes on this clone: Compared with germline, one end of the junction differs, possibly owing to a read error. The V call is TRBV13, the J call TRBJ2-3; TRBD2 might be the D (6 bases). Germline CDR1 reads PRHDT; CDR2 reads FYEKMQ (reference sequence). This CDR3 spans 15 amino acids. In DNA form, the CDR3 reads TGCGCCAGCAGCGCACTAGCAGGGAGCACAGATACGCAGTATTTT. Residues: CASSALAGSTDTQYF.

V usage is TRBV27 and J usage is TRBJ2-3; possibly TRBD2 for D (7 bases). V dropped 2 bases and J dropped 2 bases, with 8 bases sitting between them. From germline, CDR1 is MNHEY and CDR2 SMNVEV (reference sequence). The length of the CDR3 is 14 residues. CDR3 protein: CASSLGGATDTQYF. The CDR3 DNA reads TGTGCCAGCAGTTTAGGGGGGGCCACAGATACGCAGTATTTT.

This clone was counted a single time. The chain links TRBV27 to TRBJ2-1, with 9 nucleotides matching TRBD2. The germline CDR1 and CDR2 sequences are MNHEY and SMNVEV (reference sequence). The CDR3 is 16 amino acids. With 3 bases clipped from V and 3 bases from J, the junction kept 6 bases outside the gene matches. The CDR3 spells CASSFAAGGGYNEQFF. The CDR3 bases are TGTGCCAGCAGTTTTGCCGCGGGAGGGGGCTACAATGAGCAGTTCTTC.

The count of this clone is one. The V and J genes are TRBV5-4 and TRBJ2-7; 10 nucleotides line up with TRBD1. V lost 1 base, J lost 7 bases, and 5 bases stayed unmatched. Germline CDR1 is SGHNT and CDR2 is YYREEE (reference sequence). The CDR3 contains 14 residues. The CDR3 sequence is CASSLRQGAGEQYF. The CDR3 DNA is TGTGCCAGCAGCTTGCGACAGGGGGCAGGTGAGCAGTACTTC.

The chain is built from TRBV4-3 and TRBJ1-3; D not certain. V was cut by 0 bases and J by 9 bases, with 3 bases left in between. Germline lookup yields CDR1 LGHNA and CDR2 YSLEER. This CDR3 region has 11 residues. Here the CDR3 reads CASSQDVTIYF. CDR3 in DNA: TGCGCCAGCAGCCAAGACGTCACCATATATTTT.

The rearrangement links TRBV11-2 to TRBJ1-3; unclear D gene. V lost 0 bases and J lost 7, with 10 bases in between. The CDR3 loop spans 14 amino acids. Looked up from germline, CDR1 is SGHAT and CDR2 is FQNNGV. The chain's CDR3 is CASSLDGSRNTIYF. CDR3 nucleotides: TGTGCCAGCAGCTTAGATGGAAGTCGGAACACCATATATTTT.

This clone was counted a few times. This chain links TRBV7-9 with TRBJ2-7; 9 positions match TRBD2. Germline CDR1 reads SEHNR; CDR2 reads FQNEAQ (reference sequence). This CDR3 region has 18 residues. V was pared by 8 bases and J by 2 bases, with 19 bases of the junction left unmatched. CDR3 DNA sequence: TGTGCCAGCGAATTAGGGAGACTAGCGGCAATAAACCCCTACGAGCAGTACTTC. It yields the protein CASELGRLAAINPYEQYF.

The rearrangement joins TRBV11-2 to TRBJ1-2; TRBD1 matches 9 bases. The CDR3 is 17 residues long. V gave up 0 bases and J gave up 3 bases; unmatched junction bases: 8. Per the germline V gene, CDR1 is SGHAT and CDR2 is FQNNGV. DNA for the CDR3: TGTGCCAGCAGCTTAGAGGGACAGGGCTTTCAGGACTATGGCTACACCTTC. Protein product: CASSLEGQGFQDYGYTF. The full variable domain, with the rest looked up from reference TRBV11-2 and TRBJ1-2, is EAGVAQSPRYKIIEKRQSVAFWCNPISGHATLYWYQQILGQGPKLLIQFQNNGVVDDSQLPKDRFSAERLKGVDSTLKIQPAKLEDSAVYLCASSLEGQGFQDYGYTFGSGTRLTVV.

The CDR3, as DNA: TGTGCCAGCTCCCCCGGACTAGCGGGCGGTAATGAGCAGTTCTTC. Amino acids: CASSPGLAGGNEQFF. This sequence joins TRBV18 and TRBJ2-1, with 11 bases lining up with TRBD2. Germline V gene lookup returns CDR1 KGHSH and CDR2 LQKENI. The CDR3 has 15 residues. V lost 6 bases to trimming and J lost 7 bases; unmatched junction nucleotides: 8.

This clone was seen more than once but under ten times. The chain recombines TRBV28 with TRBJ1-2; unclear D gene. Between the trimmed V and J ends, which lost 5 bases and 8 bases, there was a span of 18 bases. The CDR3 is made up of 14 amino acids. The V gene's germline CDR1 is MDHEN and CDR2 SYDVKM. The CDR3 nucleotides read TGTGCCAGCAGTACGGGTCTATGGAAGCGGGGCTACACCTTC. Translating gives CASSTGLWKRGYTF.